Below, 22 T cell receptor beta chains from the same sample are listed, as sequenced in a study of T cell responses to AZD1222 COVID-19 vaccine. Data came from immunoSEQ multiplex PCR; TCRdb stores just in-frame clones and leaves some out. This table has 100,000 to 150,000 clones, approximately 88% appearing once. The sequencing here drew on peripheral blood, taken on day 0 of AZD1222 vaccination. The receptor source for this set is an adult in good health.

V is TRBV6-5 and J is TRBJ1-2; D possibly corresponds to TRBD1 (5 bases). The CDR3 spans 11 residues. Germline values: CDR1 MNHEY, CDR2 SVGAGI. Trimming pared 6 bases from V and 8 bases from J, leaving 10 bases between. CDR3 nucleotides: TGTGCCAGCAGGGGGGAGGGGGGCTACACCTTC. Translated, it gives CASRGEGGYTF.

V and J are TRBV2 and TRBJ2-5; 7 bases are a match to TRBD1. V shed 8 bases, J shed 1 base, and the junction held 1 base outside the gene matches. This CDR3 has 12 residues. CDR1 and CDR2 from the germline V gene are SNHLY and FYNNEI. CDR3 bases: TGTGCCAGCGGACAGGTCCAAGAGACCCAGTACTTC. It encodes CASGQVQETQYF.

The chain combines TRBV21-1 with TRBJ1-3. TRBV21-1 is a pseudogene. The CDR3 is 12 amino acids. The CDR3 loop reads CASLRNGNTIYF. In DNA form, the CDR3 reads TGTGCCAGCCTGCGGAATGGAAACACCATATATTTT.

The chain combines TRBV6-1 with TRBJ2-4; D is uncertain. V lost 2 bases, J lost 6 bases, and 11 bases lay in between. The CDR3 length is 14 residues. Germline values: CDR1 MNHNS, CDR2 SASEGT. The CDR3 DNA reads as TGTGCCAGCAGTGAATGGGCAGTCGGAAACATTCAGTACTTC. The encoded protein is CASSEWAVGNIQYF.

The CDR3 DNA reads as TGTGCCACCAGCAGAGAGGGAATGTGGGGGTACAATGAGCAGTTCTTC. Translating it yields CATSREGMWGYNEQFF. The chain carries TRBV15 and TRBJ2-1; D possibly uses TRBD1 or TRBD2 (5 bases each). Germline assignment: CDR1 LNHNV and CDR2 YYDKDF (reference sequence). The CDR3 extends over 16 amino acids. Deletions cut 0 bases from V and 4 bases from J, with 13 bases between.

This clone was seen a few times. This chain links TRBV9 with TRBJ1-5; the D gene is possibly TRBD1 (5 bases). The length of the CDR3 is 15 residues. The germline gives CDR1 SGDLS, CDR2 YYNGEE. Between the trimmed V and J ends, which lost 3 bases and 4 bases, there was a span of 14 bases. The CDR3 spells CASSARGEKNQPQHF. The CDR3 DNA reads as TGTGCCAGCAGCGCGAGAGGGGAGAAAAATCAGCCCCAGCATTTT. The complete variable domain, with remaining parts taken from reference TRBV9 and TRBJ1-5, reads DSGVTQTPKHLITATGQRVTLRCSPRSGDLSVYWYQQSLDQGLQFLIQYYNGEERAKGNILERFSAQQFPDLHSELNLSSLELGDSALYFCASSARGEKNQPQHFGDGTRLSIL.

J is TRBJ1-6 and V is TRBV30; D is perhaps TRBD1 (6 bases). Germline CDR1 GTSNPN, CDR2 SVGIG (reference sequence). The CDR3 has 14 residues. V shed 5 bases and J shed 7 bases, with 15 bases lying between them. CDR3 nucleotides: TGTGCCTGGCAACAGGGAGATTGGAATTCACCCCTCCACTTT. Residues: CAWQQGDWNSPLHF.

J is TRBJ1-5 and V is TRBV6-5; 8 nucleotides line up with TRBD1. Trimming at V came to 7 bases and at J to 6 bases, leaving 5 bases not matched to a gene. Germline CDR1 and CDR2: MNHEY and SVGAGI. This CDR3 contains 13 residues. The CDR3: CASTTGGGQPQHF. The CDR3 nucleotides read TGTGCCAGCACTACAGGGGGTGGTCAGCCCCAGCATTTT.

The chain is built from TRBV7-9 and TRBJ1-4; TRBD1 matches 7 bases. Per the germline V gene, CDR1 is SEHNR and CDR2 is FQNEAQ (reference sequence). Unmatched junction bases numbered 8, after V lost 4 bases and J lost 0 bases. The CDR3 runs to 17 residues. DNA of the CDR3: TGTGCCAGCAGCTCCCAAGGAGGACAGGCAACTAATGAAAAACTGTTTTTT. Protein: CASSSQGGQATNEKLFF.

The rearrangement links TRBV18 to TRBJ2-5; D not resolved. CDR3 length: 12 amino acids. Trimming took off 6 bases at V and 4 bases at J, with 9 bases between the two ends. The germline gives CDR1 KGHSH, CDR2 LQKENI. CDR3 in amino acids: CASSRDRETQYF. As DNA, the CDR3 is TGTGCCAGCTCCCGAGACCGAGAGACCCAGTACTTC.

V and J are TRBV10-3 and TRBJ2-3; TRBD2 agrees at 8 bases. This CDR3 comprises 13 residues. J was trimmed by 1 base and V by 8 bases; bases with no gene match: 2. The V gene's germline CDR1 is ENHRY and CDR2 SYGVKD. CDR3 sequence (DNA): TGTGCCATCGACGGGGGGGGCACAGATACGCAGTATTTT. It codes for CAIDGGGTDTQYF.

The chain recombines TRBV11-2 with TRBJ1-1, with no clear D. Trimming stripped 0 bases from V and 1 base from J, with 9 bases between. CDR1 is SGHAT and CDR2 is FQNNGV in the germline V gene. The CDR3 extends over 15 amino acids. The DNA for the CDR3 is TGTGCCAGCAGCTTAGATCCGGTACCGAACACTGAAGCTTTCTTT. This codes for CASSLDPVPNTEAFF.

J is TRBJ2-7 and V is TRBV5-1; D is unresolved. The CDR3 runs to 13 residues. Germline V gene lookup returns CDR1 SGHRS and CDR2 YFSETQ. V shed 6 bases and J shed 7 bases, with 17 bases lying between them. CDR3 region: CASNLAGATEQYF. CDR3 nucleotides: TGCGCCAGCAACCTGGCAGGTGCTACGGAGCAGTACTTC.

The CDR3 loop reads CASSQAGIGLESYNEQFF. The DNA for the CDR3 is TGTGCCAGCAGCCAAGCCGGCATTGGGCTTGAATCCTACAATGAGCAGTTCTTC. The V gene is TRBV4-2, the J gene TRBJ2-1; D call uncertain. Germline CDR1 is LGHNA and CDR2 is YNFKEQ. V gave up 1 base and J gave up 1 base, with 17 bases separating them. CDR3 size: 18 residues.

The chain joins TRBV6-5 to TRBJ1-2, with a weak D call TRBD1 (6 bases). Germline CDR1 and CDR2: MNHEY and SVGAGI. This CDR3 is 15 amino acids long. The germline V and J ends were trimmed by 2 bases and 4 bases, with 14 bases remaining between them. The CDR3 here is CASSYKTGKGYGYTF. In DNA form, the CDR3 reads TGTGCCAGCAGTTACAAGACAGGCAAAGGCTATGGCTACACCTTC.

The gene calls are TRBV2 and TRBJ2-2; 7 nucleotides line up with TRBD1. CDR1 is SNHLY, CDR2 FYNNEI, per germline. The CDR3 sequence is 15 residues long. With 6 bases clipped from V and 2 bases from J, the junction kept 6 bases outside the gene matches. Written as DNA, the CDR3 is TGTGCCAGCAGGAGGACAGGCGTCAACACCGGGGAGCTGTTTTTT. It specifies CASRRTGVNTGELFF. The complete variable domain, with remaining parts taken from reference TRBV2 and TRBJ2-2, reads EPEVTQTPSHQVTQMGQEVILRCVPISNHLYFYWYRQILGQKVEFLVSFYNNEISEKSEIFDDQFSVERPDGSNFTLKIRSTKLEDSAMYFCASRRTGVNTGELFFGEGSRLTVL.

The DNA of the CDR3 is TGCAGCGTTAAGGGGGGGGCTAAGAGCGAGCAGTACTTC. It is translated as CSVKGGAKSEQYF. The chain has TRBV29-1 and TRBJ2-7; D possibly corresponds to TRBD2 (7 bases). CDR3 length equals 13 residues. Trimming removed 5 bases from V and 6 bases from J, with 17 bases in between. Germline V gene data show CDR1 as SQVTM and CDR2 as ANQGSEA.

The rearrangement links TRBV7-2 to TRBJ2-3, with 10 bases that match TRBD1. There are 14 residues in the CDR3. Germline V gene sequence: CDR1 SGHTA, CDR2 FQGNSA. Trimming removed 6 bases from V and 4 bases from J; junction bases left unmatched: 4. The CDR3 is CASRRTGGPDTQYF. CDR3 bases: TGTGCCAGCAGGAGGACAGGGGGGCCAGATACGCAGTATTTT. Filled out from reference TRBV7-2 and TRBJ2-3, the complete variable domain reads GAGVSQSPSNKVTEKGKDVELRCDPISGHTALYWYRQSLGQGLEFLIYFQGNSAPDKSGLPSDRFSAERTGGSVSTLTIQRTQQEDSAVYLCASRRTGGPDTQYFGPGTRLTVL.

The gene calls are TRBV20-1 and TRBJ1-2; no firm D call. Germline CDR1 is DFQATT and CDR2 is SNEGSKA (reference sequence). The CDR3 loop spans 11 amino acids. Trimming removed 3 bases at V and 8 bases at J, with 10 bases between. The CDR3, as DNA: TGCAGTGCTAGCACTACGTGGGGCTACACCTTC. Translating gives CSASTTWGYTF.

This clone has just one count. The J gene is TRBJ1-2, the V gene TRBV19, with 12 positions matching TRBD1. CDR3 length equals 16 residues. In germline, CDR1 is LNHDA, CDR2 SQIVND (reference sequence). Unmatched junction bases numbered 12, after V lost 6 bases and J lost 7 bases. As DNA, the CDR3 is TGTGCCAGTAGGCCGGGACAGGGGGCTTCATTTGGTGGCTACACCTTC. Translation: CASRPGQGASFGGYTF.

This clone has only one observation. The rearrangement uses TRBV27 and TRBJ1-1; maybe TRBD1 (6 bases). The CDR3 extends over 13 amino acids. Germline assignment: CDR1 MNHEY and CDR2 SMNVEV (reference sequence). Trimming removed 5 bases at V and 7 bases at J, with 14 bases between. The CDR3 sequence: CASSNHRELEAFF. CDR3 nucleotides: TGTGCCAGCAGTAATCACAGGGAACTTGAAGCTTTCTTT.

The chain uses TRBV11-3 and TRBJ2-7; D is ambiguous. The CDR3 consists of 13 residues. Germline V gives CDR1 SGHNT, CDR2 YENEEA. V was trimmed by 4 bases and J by 4 bases, leaving 11 bases between them. The CDR3 coding sequence is TGTGCCAGCAGCTATAAATGGGGTTACGAGCAGTACTTC. Its translation: CASSYKWGYEQYF.